The sample holds many counts of the clone carrying this T cell receptor (beta chain). TCRdb itself ran the RT-PCR reads through MiXCR, one entry per CDR3 protein. The top ten hold roughly a tenth of the sample, which has hundreds of thousands of distinct CDR3 sequences, around 11% seen once. The data derive from a study of response to subunit inactivated influenza vaccine. The receptor's source is a man aged 50 or older who received an inactivated influenza vaccine. This material consisted of PBMCs from blood, taken on the day of vaccination.

CDR3 loop: CASRPMTVANTGELFF. The CDR3 bases are TGCGCCAGCAGACCTATGACGGTTGCGAACACCGGGGAGCTGTTTTTT. V is TRBV10-2 and J is TRBJ2-2, with D hard to call. The CDR3 length is 16 residues. CDR1 and CDR2 (germline): WSHSY, SAAADI. V was shortened by 6 bases and J by 0 bases, with 14 bases between the two germline ends.